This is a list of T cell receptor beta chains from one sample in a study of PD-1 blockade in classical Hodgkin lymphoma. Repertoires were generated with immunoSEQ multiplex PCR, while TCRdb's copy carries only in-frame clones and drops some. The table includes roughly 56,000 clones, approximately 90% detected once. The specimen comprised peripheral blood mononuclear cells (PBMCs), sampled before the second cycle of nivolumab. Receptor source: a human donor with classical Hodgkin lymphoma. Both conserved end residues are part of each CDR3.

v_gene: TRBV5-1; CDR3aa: CASSLDLAANTGELFF
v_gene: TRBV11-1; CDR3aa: CASSFIRDRGVPRYEQYF
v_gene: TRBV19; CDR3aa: CASGGRTESYEQYF
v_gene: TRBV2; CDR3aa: CASSQGRAVGNTIYF
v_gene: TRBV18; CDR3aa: CASSRPGQGNTEAFF
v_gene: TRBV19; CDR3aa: CASSIVGRDNTEAFF
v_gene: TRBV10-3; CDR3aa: CAISSTGLQETQYF
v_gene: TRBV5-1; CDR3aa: CASSTTVADKETQYF
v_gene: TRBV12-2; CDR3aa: CASRLHARSSGNTIYF
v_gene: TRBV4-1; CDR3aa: CASSLSTDTQYF
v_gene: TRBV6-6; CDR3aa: CASRAGQGTHTEAFF